A selection of T cell receptor beta chains follows, all from one sample in a study of T cell responses to AZD1222 COVID-19 vaccine. The protocol was immunoSEQ multiplex PCR, while the TCRdb copy is restricted to in-frame clones and leaves out a portion. The sample consists of about 130,000 clones, 90% of them appearing once. Source: peripheral blood, taken on day 0 of AZD1222 vaccination. The receptors were gathered from an adult in good health. Each CDR3 is given with its conserved first and last residue. The order of the fields is J gene, V gene, clone size, D gene, CDR3 protein, CDR3 DNA. D genes are given only for firm matches. Not every row has a clone size; where given, it reads once, few, many or a size class.

J: TRBJ1-3; V: TRBV7-8; size: NA; D: TRBD1; CDR3: CASSLGQGASGNTIYF; DNA: TGTGCCAGCAGCTTGGGACAGGGGGCTTCTGGAAACACCATATATTTT
J: TRBJ2-7; V: TRBV6-2/TRBV6-3; size: NA; D: TRBD2; CDR3: CASSSSGGALDEQYF; DNA: TGTGCCAGCAGTAGTAGCGGGGGGGCCTTGGACGAGCAGTACTTC
J: TRBJ2-2; V: TRBV6-5; size: NA; D: TRBD1; CDR3: CASSQGTGETGELFF; DNA: TGTGCCAGCAGCCAAGGGACAGGGGAAACCGGGGAGCTGTTTTTT
J: TRBJ1-2; V: TRBV14; size: NA; D: NA; CDR3: CASSLQRGGSSTF; DNA: TGTGCCAGCAGCCTCCAGCGGGGGGGCTCTTCCACCTTC
J: TRBJ2-1; V: TRBV24-1; size: NA; D: TRBD2; CDR3: CATSDPGLAGLSSYNEQFF; DNA: TGTGCCACCAGTGACCCGGGACTAGCGGGGCTGAGCTCCTACAATGAGCAGTTCTTC
J: TRBJ1-6; V: TRBV27; size: NA; D: TRBD1; CDR3: CASSSLDRGKSPLHF; DNA: TGTGCCAGCAGTTCTCTAGACAGGGGGAAATCACCCCTCCACTTT
J: TRBJ1-2; V: TRBV7-9; size: NA; D: NA; CDR3: CASSSPGYGYTF; DNA: TGTGCCAGCAGCTCTCCGGGTTATGGCTACACCTTC
J: TRBJ1-5; V: TRBV6-5; size: NA; D: NA; CDR3: CAHSGPNQPQHF; DNA: TGTGCTCACTCCGGGCCCAATCAGCCCCAGCATTTT
J: TRBJ2-3; V: TRBV11-2; size: many; D: NA; CDR3: CASSLGTGPPTDTQYF; DNA: TGTGCCAGCAGCTTAGGAACAGGCCCTCCCACAGATACGCAGTATTTT
J: TRBJ1-4; V: TRBV7-6; size: NA; D: NA; CDR3: CASSLGVGTNEKLFF; DNA: TGTGCCAGCAGCTTAGGTGTGGGGACTAATGAAAAACTGTTTTTT
J: TRBJ1-3; V: TRBV18; size: NA; D: NA; CDR3: CASSPPIVSSGNTIYF; DNA: TGTGCCAGCTCACCACCGATCGTCTCCTCTGGAAACACCATATATTTT
J: TRBJ2-7; V: TRBV28; size: NA; D: TRBD2; CDR3: CASSSRGGLAVTYEQYF; DNA: TGTGCCAGCAGTTCTCGGGGCGGACTAGCGGTTACCTACGAGCAGTACTTC
J: TRBJ2-3; V: TRBV9; size: NA; D: TRBD1; CDR3: CASSVEGGPSTDTQYF; DNA: TGTGCCAGCAGCGTCGAAGGGGGCCCTAGCACAGATACGCAGTATTTT
J: TRBJ1-5; V: TRBV7-2; size: NA; D: NA; CDR3: CASSVALEGQPQHF; DNA: TGTGCCAGCAGCGTGGCCCTCGAAGGGCAGCCCCAGCATTTT